The clone carrying this T cell receptor beta chain showed up just a few times. Its specificity is not known. Of the isolated RNA, all was reverse transcribed, and so the sequenced material was expressed TCRB transcripts. Data came from immunoSEQ multiplex PCR; TCRdb stores just in-frame clones and leaves some out. The sample lists around 450,000 clones, around 10% occurring once. These data come from a study of beta chain features in type 1 diabetes. The ends lost 4 bases at V and 7 bases at J; junction bases unmatched: 3. The CDR3 runs to 13 residues. Germline-derived CDR1 and CDR2 are SNHLY and FYNNEI. Study results and caveats: When VDJ junctions were examined, type 1 diabetes patients showed fewer insertions and more deletions.

The chain recombines TRBV2 with TRBJ1-5; 8 positions match TRBD1. The TCR originated in a woman aged 18-35 years in good health. The sample taken for sequencing was naive CD4+ T cells from blood. CDR3 sequence (DNA): TGTGCCAGCAGTGCTGGACAGGGACAGCCCCAGCATTTT. As protein: CASSAGQGQPQHF.